This T cell receptor beta chain appears in the sequencing data of a study of cytomegalovirus exposure and HLA in healthy donors. Researchers ran the PCR with 60 Vbeta and 13 Jbeta primers. Clones were read by immunoSEQ multiplex PCR, and TCRdb kept only the in-frame ones, dropping some. Here the sample spans over 200,000 clones, approximately 81% being singletons. Points on this clone: Other DNA variants within this sample encode the same CDR3.

Germline V gene sequence: CDR1 MNHEY, CDR2 SVGAGI. V was clipped by 0 bases and J by 0 bases; unmatched bases: 0. The CDR3 runs 15 residues. The TCR sequence derives from a human donor in good health. The sequencing sample was made of PBMCs. The rearrangement links TRBV6-5 to TRBJ2-7; 9 nucleotides align to TRBD2. CDR3: CASSYSSGSSYEQYF. CDR3 nucleotide sequence: TGTGCCAGCAGTTACTCTAGCGGGAGCTCCTACGAGCAGTACTTC.